This section outlines one T cell receptor beta chain sequence together with its context. Its antigen is unknown. The sample belongs to a study of CD8 T cells in ankylosing spondylitis. Study-wide points: Ankylosing spondylitis blood appeared to carry a characteristic TCR beta motif of eight or nine highly homologous variants. Clones linked with disease were CD8+ and fairly uncommon in the peripheral blood. Matched ankylosing spondylitis synovial fluid reportedly contained a significantly enriched population of disease-linked clones. Previous work reported some of these motif variants in the synovial fluid and blood of reactive arthritis.

In making TCR beta libraries, quantitative 5'-RACE with molecular barcodes was used. TCRdb re-analysed the 5' RACE reads in MiXCR, keeping a single row per CDR3 protein. The repertoire holds about 450,000 distinct CDR3 sequences, with roughly a quarter as singletons. Sequencing input: blood, either unsorted or a sorted T cell fraction (not recorded which). This sequence was found in a male donor with ankylosing spondylitis.

The chain's CDR3 is CSARRTSGYNEQFF. In nucleotides, the CDR3 is TGCAGTGCTAGGAGGACTAGCGGATACAATGAGCAGTTCTTC. The chain uses TRBV20-1 and TRBJ2-1; 10 nucleotides align to TRBD2. The CDR3 is 14 amino acids. CDR1 is DFQATT and CDR2 is SNEGSKA in the germline V gene (reference sequence). The ends lost 3 bases at V and 4 bases at J; junction bases unmatched: 3.